Presented here are 19 T cell receptor beta chains from one specimen sequenced in a study of blood T cell repertoires in COVID-19. Assay: immunoSEQ multiplex PCR; the TCRdb copy retains only in-frame clones and omits some. The sample yields around 170,000 clones, 88% seen once. The sample comprised peripheral blood. Receptor source: a man in his 60s with acute or convalescent COVID-19.

The rearrangement links TRBV6-5 to TRBJ1-5; 8 nucleotides align to TRBD1. This CDR3 is built from 13 residues. The V and J ends lost 6 bases and 4 bases, in that order; junction bases with no gene match: 2. Germline CDR1 is MNHEY and CDR2 is SVGAGI. CDR3 in amino acids: CASSRGQNQPQHF. Here the CDR3 DNA reads TGTGCCAGCAGCAGGGGGCAAAATCAGCCCCAGCATTTT.

The J gene is TRBJ2-2, the V gene TRBV14; D is perhaps TRBD2 (5 bases). Trimming shortened V by 5 bases and J by 2 bases, and 9 bases separated the two germline ends. This CDR3 comprises 14 residues. The V gene's germline CDR1 is SGHDN and CDR2 FVKESK. The CDR3 sequence: CASSADFNTGELFF. CDR3 nucleotides: TGTGCCAGCAGCGCGGACTTTAACACCGGGGAGCTGTTTTTT. The variable domain in full, with the rest retrieved from reference TRBV14 and TRBJ2-2, is EAGVTQFPSHSVIEKGQTVTLRCDPISGHDNLYWYRRVMGKEIKFLLHFVKESKQDESGMPNNRFLAERTGGTYSTLKVQPAELEDSGVYFCASSADFNTGELFFGEGSRLTVL.

The chain recombines TRBV7-3 with TRBJ1-1; 7 bases map to TRBD1. CDR1 and CDR2 from the germline V gene are SGHTA and FQGTGA. V lost 3 bases to trimming and J lost 3 bases; unmatched junction nucleotides: 4. The CDR3 covers 14 residues. CDR3 region: CASSFSGGDTEAFF. In DNA form, the CDR3 reads TGTGCCAGCAGCTTTTCAGGGGGTGACACTGAAGCTTTCTTT.

The rearrangement joins TRBV6-6 to TRBJ2-5, with 9 bases fitting TRBD1. V lost 6 bases, J lost 1 base, and 12 bases stayed unmatched. Germline CDR1 is MNHNY and CDR2 is SVGAGI (reference sequence). This CDR3 is built from 17 residues. Written as DNA, the CDR3 is TGTGCCAGCAGCCGAAGGGGACAGGGAAAGGGCCAAGAGACCCAGTACTTC. Protein sequence: CASSRRGQGKGQETQYF.

This clone was recorded once. The chain has TRBV6-5 and TRBJ1-2; D unresolved. The CDR3 is made up of 12 amino acids. V lost 6 bases and J lost 2, with 7 bases in between. Germline-derived CDR1 and CDR2 are MNHEY and SVGAGI. CDR3 protein: CASSVINYGYTF. In DNA, the CDR3 is TGTGCCAGCAGCGTAATAAACTATGGCTACACCTTC.

The chain combines TRBV10-3 with TRBJ2-1; TRBD2 agrees at 8 bases. Trimming cost V 3 bases and J 6 bases; bases outside gene matches: 4. Germline V gene data show CDR1 as ENHRY and CDR2 as SYGVKD. The CDR3 covers 14 residues. The CDR3 region has the DNA TGTGCCATCAGTGATGGACTAGCCGGCAATGAGCAGTTCTTC. This encodes CAISDGLAGNEQFF.

This clone turned up a few times. This sequence joins TRBV28 and TRBJ1-2; perhaps TRBD1 as D (5 bases). Germline CDR1 and CDR2: MDHEN and SYDVKM. Trimming cost V 5 bases and J 2 bases, with 12 bases left between them. This CDR3 contains 14 residues. Here the CDR3 DNA reads TGTGCCAGCAGTCCCCCTGACAGAAACTATGGCTACACCTTC. This translates into CASSPPDRNYGYTF.

The V call is TRBV19, the J call TRBJ2-1; D might be TRBD2 (6 bases). Trimming left V 4 bases short and J 6 bases short, with 13 bases between. The CDR3 consists of 14 residues. The V gene's germline CDR1 is LNHDA and CDR2 SQIVND (reference sequence). The CDR3 region has the DNA TGTGCCAGTAGTACGGGACTGTTACTCAATGAGCAGTTCTTC. Amino acids: CASSTGLLLNEQFF.

This clone was detected once. The chain joins TRBV30 to TRBJ1-4; TRBD1 matches 9 bases. CDR1 and CDR2 from the germline V gene are GTSNPN and SVGIG (reference sequence). J gave up 8 bases and V 1 base, and 5 bases lay outside the gene matches. The length of the CDR3 is 14 residues. The CDR3 here is CAWSADRGNEKLFF. The CDR3 nucleotides are TGTGCCTGGAGTGCGGACAGGGGAAACGAAAAACTGTTTTTT.

This sequence joins TRBV30 and TRBJ1-1; D is unclear. The V gene's germline CDR1 is GTSNPN and CDR2 SVGIG (reference sequence). The CDR3 consists of 13 residues. V lost 1 base and J 11 bases, leaving 17 bases between the germline ends. CDR3 residues: CAWSGPLNPRAFF. CDR3 coding DNA: TGTGCCTGGAGTGGCCCCCTAAACCCCAGGGCTTTCTTT. The variable domain in full, with the rest retrieved from reference TRBV30 and TRBJ1-1, is SQTIHQWPATLVQPVGSPLSLECTVEGTSNPNLYWYRQAAGRGLQLLFYSVGIGQISSEVPQNLSASRPQDRQFILSSKKLLLSDSGFYLCAWSGPLNPRAFFGQGTRLTVV.

This clone appeared once. V is TRBV2 and J is TRBJ2-2; the match to TRBD1 covers 10 bases. The trim removed 6 bases at V and 5 bases at J, leaving 9 bases unmatched. Germline CDR1 reads SNHLY; CDR2 reads FYNNEI. CDR3 length: 16 residues. The CDR3 region has the DNA TGTGCCAGCAGCCGACCGGGGACAGGGGAGACCGGGGAGCTGTTTTTT. Translating it yields CASSRPGTGETGELFF.

V is TRBV5-1 and J is TRBJ1-5; D not resolved. Germline lookup yields CDR1 SGHRS and CDR2 YFSETQ. The length of the CDR3 is 18 residues. Trimming cost V 0 bases and J 0 bases, with 16 bases left between them. The CDR3 region has the DNA TGCGCCAGCAGCTTGGGGCCTAGCGGTGGTGATAGCAATCAGCCCCAGCATTTT. This gives the protein CASSLGPSGGDSNQPQHF.

CDR3 coding DNA: TGTGCCAGCAGTTACTCGACAGTCTATGGCTACACCTTC. Its protein product is CASSYSTVYGYTF. The chain couples TRBV6-5 to TRBJ1-2, with D perhaps TRBD1 (5 bases). CDR3 length: 13 residues. The germline gives CDR1 MNHEY, CDR2 SVGAGI. The V end was cut by 0 bases, the J end by 4 bases, with 6 bases between.

The genes are TRBV7-3 and TRBJ2-2; D uncertain. V was clipped by 3 bases and J by 1 base, with 6 bases between them. Germline V gives CDR1 SGHTA, CDR2 FQGTGA. The CDR3 covers 14 residues. This CDR3 reads CASSFNMNTGELFF. The CDR3 DNA follows: TGTGCCAGCAGCTTTAACATGAACACCGGGGAGCTGTTTTTT.

This clone came up once. The chain is built from TRBV9 and TRBJ2-1; 9 positions match TRBD2. Germline V lookup: CDR1 SGDLS, CDR2 YYNGEE. The CDR3 is 13 amino acids. Trimming took 3 bases from V and 9 from J; bases not matched to a gene: 4. Written as DNA, the CDR3 is TGTGCCAGCAGCGGTAGCGGGAGAGGTGAGCAGTTCTTC. Amino acid sequence: CASSGSGRGEQFF.

The chain has TRBV9 and TRBJ2-4; TRBD2 matches 13 bases. The germline V gene has CDR1 SGDLS and CDR2 YYNGEE. The CDR3 has 17 residues. Trimming took 4 bases from V and 1 from J; bases not matched to a gene: 5. Here the CDR3 DNA reads TGTGCCAGCAGCTCATGGACTAGCGGGGGTGCCAAAAACATTCAGTACTTC. Its translation: CASSSWTSGGAKNIQYF.

V gene TRBV5-1 combines with J gene TRBJ2-3; 7 nucleotides match TRBD1. The ends lost 4 bases at V and 2 bases at J; junction bases unmatched: 7. Germline values: CDR1 SGHRS, CDR2 YFSETQ. The CDR3 contains 15 residues. This chain's CDR3 is CASSPRTGATDTQYF. The CDR3, as DNA: TGCGCCAGCAGCCCTCGGACAGGAGCCACAGATACGCAGTATTTT.

The gene calls are TRBV19 and TRBJ1-2; a possible D gene is TRBD1 (6 bases). V lost 5 bases and J lost 2, with 12 bases in between. CDR1 is LNHDA, CDR2 SQIVND, per germline (reference sequence). The CDR3 has 14 residues. The DNA of the CDR3 is TGTGCCAGTAGTGTCCTCCAGGGGAACTATGGCTACACCTTC. This translates into CASSVLQGNYGYTF.

This rearrangement joins TRBV3-1 (or the pseudogene TRBV3-2) to TRBJ1-6; TRBD1 is a possible D gene (5 bases). This CDR3 region has 16 residues. Trimming stripped 1 base from V and 9 bases from J, with 16 bases between. CDR1 LGHDT and CDR2 YNNKEL come from the germline V gene (reference sequence). CDR3 protein: CASSQGQGASGSPLHF. As DNA, the CDR3 is TGTGCCAGCAGCCAAGGACAAGGGGCTAGTGGTTCACCCCTCCACTTT.